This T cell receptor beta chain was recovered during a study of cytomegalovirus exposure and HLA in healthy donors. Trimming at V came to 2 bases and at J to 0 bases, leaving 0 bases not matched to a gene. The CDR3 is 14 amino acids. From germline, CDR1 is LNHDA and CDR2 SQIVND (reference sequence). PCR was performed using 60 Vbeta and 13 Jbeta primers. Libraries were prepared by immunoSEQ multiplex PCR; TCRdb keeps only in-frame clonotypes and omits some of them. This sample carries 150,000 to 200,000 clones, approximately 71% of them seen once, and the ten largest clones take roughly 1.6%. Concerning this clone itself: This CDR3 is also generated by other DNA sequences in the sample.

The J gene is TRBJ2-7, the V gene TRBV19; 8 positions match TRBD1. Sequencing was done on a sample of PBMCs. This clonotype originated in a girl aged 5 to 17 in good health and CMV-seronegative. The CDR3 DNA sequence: TGTGCCAGTAGTATACAGGGGGCCTCCTACGAGCAGTACTTC. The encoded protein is CASSIQGASYEQYF. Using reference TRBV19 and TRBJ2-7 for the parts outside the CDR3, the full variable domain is DGGITQSPKYLFRKEGQNVTLSCEQNLNHDAMYWYRQDPGQGLRLIYYSQIVNDFQKGDIAEGYSVSREKKESFPLTVTSAQKNPTAFYLCASSIQGASYEQYFGPGTRLTVT.